The present T cell receptor beta chain was sequenced within a study of cytomegalovirus exposure and HLA in healthy donors (dated by TCRdb to 2016 to 2017). Some background on the complete study: In an earlier analysis of approximately 640 of the donors, under 300 Gb of sequence data and approximately 120 million unique TCR beta sequences from 150 million to 200 million T cells were reported. About 330 gigabases of sequencing data and 91 million or so unique TCR sequences made up an early release that covered about 640 HLA-typed donors. Among the roughly 400 genotyped donors, around 79% belonged to the genetic ancestry cluster associated with self-reported Caucasian donors. The study aimed to test whether cataloging public T cell receptors could reveal signatures of past pathogen exposure. The T cell repertoires of several hundred subjects were profiled by immunosequencing and related to cytomegalovirus serostatus. Besides the first cohort of around 700 subjects, a separate validation cohort made up of 95 to 150 different subjects was used. High-throughput TCR immunosequencing, statistical association of individual TCRs with disease status, and machine learning were combined to predict cytomegalovirus infection status. To study patterns of TCR occurrence, a later analysis re-analyzed previously published TCR beta repertoires from more than 550 donors and added high-resolution HLA genotyping. Rather than using new phenotypic data, the later analysis identified candidate immune exposures from TCR beta sequences and from how often those sequences occurred across donors. In an earlier analysis of 500 to 650 of the donors, high-throughput TCR beta sequencing was used to judge whether each TCR beta V gene segment behaved as functional or pseudogenic. Donor age, sex, ethnicity and CMV serostatus were compiled together with the repertoire data. Genome-wide SNP genotypes for about 60% of the roughly 670 donors were used in a later genetic analysis, which treated that subset as a discovery cohort. Every discovery cohort repertoire had been produced on one sequencing platform. Both class I and class II loci were covered by HLA typing, at four-digit resolution. The number of typed donors differed by locus: about 629-630 for A, B, C, DRB1 and DQB1; 500 to 550 for DQA1; about 600 for DPA1; and some 470 for DPB1. About five DR-DQ haplotypes were treated as single units for association and clustering because of strong linkage in the cohort. Among 350 to 400 genotyped donors of the cohort, an average of approximately 230,000 unique TCR beta nucleotide sequences were sequenced per donor, roughly a sixth of them non-productive. Study-level results and caveats: Strong co-occurrence of HLA alleles, especially DR and DQ, made assigning TCR associations to individual alleles difficult. A later analysis associated about 16,000 TCR beta sequences with specific HLA alleles at a false discovery rate of 0.05. HLA typing was unavailable for some donors at each locus, so association tests used only the typed subset. Several of the top co-occurrence clusters appeared to be linked to parvovirus B19, influenza, CMV and Epstein-Barr virus, according to a later analysis. In a later analysis, HLA-associated TCR beta chains showed more clonal expansion and lower generation probabilities than non-associated chains that were equally common. Because counts were too low, some 17 rarely observed V segments, including chromosome 9 orphons, were left out of the earlier analysis of over 550 of the donors. Cytomegalovirus status was reported to be diagnosed by the classifier with high specificity and sensitivity in both the original and validation cohorts. The study gave a list of over 150 TCR beta chains associated with cytomegalovirus. Sequencing depth was assumed to be roughly uniform across donors in the presence/absence analyses, though that assumption may not hold. A later genetic analysis reported fewer N-insertions in productive TCRs among donors in an Asian-associated ancestry cluster than the roughly 640-donor mean. Linkage disequilibrium might explain the correlated functional status among segregating V segments, but an unknown experimental factor could not be excluded. The authors suggested that the approach could potentially be extended to other disease states and immunological phenotypes. Most TCR sequences were observed very rarely across donors, whereas some public TCRs were present in many individuals. Some IMGT-functional V segments, including TRBV6-2 and TRBV6-3, could not be told apart with the 87-base-pair reads, so those segments were excluded. A cluster of highly shared sequence variants was judged likely to represent a technical artifact of the sequencing pipeline. Three of the identified cytomegalovirus-associated TCR beta chains were confirmed in vitro to be specific for cytomegalovirus antigens. This cohort had only TCR beta chains sequenced, and the lack of alpha or paired-chain data limited which features could be detected. Broadly in line with IMGT annotations, most TCR beta V segments showed up in productive rearrangements about 87% or about 30% of the time in an earlier analysis of several hundred of the donors. Most CMV-associated TCR beta chains appeared to be HLA-restricted in a later analysis, and the HLA associations seemed to be driven largely by CMV exposure. A further reported finding was that TCR beta sequences accurately predicted the HLA-A and HLA-B alleles for most subjects in the first cohort. A later genetic analysis associated a missense DCLRE1C variant with V-gene and J-gene trimming of TCR beta chains, and an independent cohort replicated the association. The only immune exposure information available for the cohort was CMV serostatus. In a later analysis, the rate of TCR association differed among HLA loci, with DRB1 alleles having the most associated TCRs and HLA-C alleles having the fewest.

The germline ends are 10 bases apart after V is trimmed by 1 base and J by 2 bases. The germline V gene provides CDR1 SGHTA and CDR2 FQGNSA. The CDR3 measures 15 amino acids from cysteine to phenylalanine. The entry retains the CDR3 DNA only, 45 bases that are in frame from base 1. As concerns this clone: Its antigen is currently not known. One base away there is no much larger clone; base qualities are not given.

The cohort was made up of approximately 670 healthy bone marrow donors. All cohort members were sampled while nominally healthy, although unrecorded immune exposures were likely present. The donor was CMV seronegative and was included in the group of a few hundred seronegative cohort members. A peripheral blood sample was collected from each donor, and TCR beta sequencing was performed on peripheral blood mononuclear cells. The Qiagen DNeasy Blood Extraction Kit was used to extract genomic DNA from the blood cell samples. The library was generated by the immunoSEQ multiplex PCR assay. The multiplex PCR relied on a mix of 60 forward primers for TCR Vbeta segments and 13 reverse primers for TCR Jbeta segments. The CDR3 region of rearranged TCR beta genes was amplified from genomic DNA with a multiplex PCR assay. The amplified TCR beta libraries were sequenced on the Illumina HiSeq System as 87-base-pair reads. The original methods were these. A later analysis counted 75 million to 100 million unique TCR beta chains across the 666 repertoires, and some 11 million of these chains were shared by at least two donors. Raw reads were error-corrected and collapsed into unique sequences by a nearest-neighbor algorithm in which closely related sequences were merged to remove PCR and sequencing errors. To assign V, D and J gene segments, CDR3 sequences were aligned to IMGT reference sequences. For a sequence to be retained, a match of at least six nucleotides was required to both a V gene segment and a J gene segment. A rearrangement was called productive if the CDR3 had no stop codons and remained in frame with V and J, and every other rearrangement was called non-productive. Following IMGT convention, CDR3 was defined as the stretch from the second conserved V-encoded cysteine to the conserved J-encoded phenylalanine. Sequences without an unambiguous match to a single V gene segment were excluded from the earlier analysis of 500 to 700 of the donors. In an earlier analysis of several hundred of the donors, V segments were called functional above 56.7% productive rearrangements and were called segregating when the between-donor standard deviation exceeded 5%. A statistical classification framework was built to diagnose cytomegalovirus status from the catalog of TCR beta chain sequences. In a later analysis, TCR nucleotide sequences were compared against IMGT/GENE-DB human TR gene sequences so that V and J genes could be assigned. In a later analysis, CDR3 sequences and most-parsimonious VDJ recombination scenarios were assigned using the TCRdist pipeline. In a later analysis, each TCR beta chain was defined by its CDR3 amino acid sequence together with its V-gene family, and reads without a unique V-gene family were excluded. As a way to deal with suspected cross-contamination and a sequencing artifact, a later analysis dropped 592 nucleotide sequences that were highly shared and had low generation probability. For each public chain, a later analysis derived a clonal expansion index from normalized ranks of inferred template counts within each repertoire. Generation probabilities in a later analysis came from a VDJ recombination model fitted to out-of-frame rearrangements, and those results were checked against IGoR. Hypergeometric tests were used in a later analysis to score TCR-TCR, TCR-HLA and TCR-CMV co-occurrence, with a repertoire-size bias correction applied to the TCR pairs. False discovery rates were estimated in a later analysis by permuting HLA or CMV assignments 20 times. In a later analysis, co-occurring TCRs were grouped using DBSCAN, and TCRdist sequence similarity was added for clustering within HLA-allele-positive subsets. Repertoires with fewer than 30,000 or more than 120,000 public chains, plus five repertoires with anomalous nucleotide sharing, were excluded from co-occurrence clustering. The table was pulled from immuneACCESS by TCRdb, which kept in-frame rearrangements only. Such tables lose some clones; where checked, under half of the loss comes from unresolved V genes, and the rest has no known cause. V, J and clone size are taken as reported in that table, and D and trimming were inferred from the DNA itself. The table for this sample lists 100,000 to 150,000 clones; around 86% of them were counted only once. About 0.7% of the sample rests with the top ten.

The chain is assembled from TRBV7-2 and TRBJ2-3, and perhaps TRBD2 as D gene, on 6 matching bases. Sequences were obtained from PBMCs. This clonotype originated in a man aged 18 to 30 in good health and CMV-seronegative. The CDR3 reads as follows: CASSLGASATDTQYF. The DNA reads as follows: TGTGCCAGCAGCTTAGGAGCTAGCGCCACAGATACGCAGTATTTT.